Given below is one T cell receptor (beta chain) in context. Its cognate antigen is unknown. The sample comes from a study of OX40 agonist ivuxolimab in advanced cancers. Turning to the study itself: Among those enrolled, mean age was roughly 55 years (range roughly 23 to 79) and 75% to 85% were male.

Study observations and caveats: Expanded clones belonging to CD8+ T cells outnumbered, on average, those of CD4+.

Sequencing used immunoSEQ multiplex PCR; TCRdb keeps in-frame clones, though not all of them. The repertoire holds 30,000 to 35,000 clones, with 80% to 85% as singletons. This CDR3 spans 12 amino acids. Germline CDR1 and CDR2: SGHTA and FQGNSA. Trimming took 5 bases from V and 8 from J, leaving 12 bases between them. This rearrangement joins TRBV7-2 to TRBJ1-2; tentatively, D is TRBD1 (5 bases). The receptor's source is an adult with an advanced solid tumor such as melanoma, head and neck, liver or kidney cancer. The specimen comprised CD4+ or CD8+ T cells sorted from blood, sampled in a trial of the OX40 agonist ivuxolimab. The CDR3 nucleotides are TGTGCCAGCAGCCAGCGACAGCGGGGCTACACCTTC. This gives the protein CASSQRQRGYTF.